The 25 T cell receptor beta chains below were found in one sample sequenced in a study of post-analysis software for immune sequencing data. Findings and limits, study-wide: With TRBV5-6, TRBV5-1 and TRBV20-1 included, several TRBV segments were more frequent in patients than in controls.

Incorporated into the TCR beta cDNA libraries were unique molecular identifiers, which served to reduce PCR and sequencing biases. MiXCR, run by TCRdb on the PCR reads, gives a single entry per CDR3 protein. The sample lists over 150,000 distinct CDR3 sequences; approximately 31% were seen once. The antigens of these receptors remain unknown. Input material: blood. The receptors come from a girl aged 5 to 17 with multiple sclerosis.

This clonotype turned up a few times. The chain couples TRBV5-5 to TRBJ2-5; 9 nucleotides match TRBD1. Germline loops: CDR1 SGHKS, CDR2 YYEKEE (reference sequence). This CDR3 region has 14 residues. The V gene end was trimmed by 4 bases and the J gene end by 3 bases; junction bases not matched to a gene: 4. The CDR3 spells CASSPQGAEETQYF. In DNA, the CDR3 is TGTGCCAGCAGCCCACAGGGGGCGGAAGAGACCCAGTACTTC.

Ten or more counts support this clonotype. The rearrangement links TRBV12-3 or TRBV12-4 to TRBJ1-6, with a weak D call TRBD1 (5 bases). The ends were cut back, 6 bases at V and 7 bases at J, with 16 bases in the middle. The CDR3 loop spans 15 amino acids. For the CDR3, the DNA is TGTGCCAGCAGATCTACGGGACCGAGCAATTCACCCCTCCACTTT. Amino acids: CASRSTGPSNSPLHF.

The gene calls are TRBV7-8 and TRBJ1-5; D uncertain. The CDR3 runs 13 residues. V dropped 0 bases and J dropped 7 bases, with 7 bases sitting between them. Germline CDR1 is SGHVS and CDR2 is FQNEAQ. As DNA, the CDR3 is TGTGCCAGCAGCTTAGCCCCCAGCCAGCCCCAGCATTTT. Protein sequence: CASSLAPSQPQHF.

This clonotype was seen only a few times. The J gene is TRBJ2-5, the V gene TRBV6-1, with D possibly being TRBD2 (5 bases). Germline V gene sequence: CDR1 MNHNS, CDR2 SASEGT. The CDR3 contains 13 residues. The V end was cut by 7 bases, the J end by 5 bases, with 14 bases between. The CDR3 DNA is TGTGCCAGCAAGGGAAGGAGCGGCGAGACCCAGTACTTC. It yields the protein CASKGRSGETQYF.

With regard to this clonotype: A much larger clone lies a single base off, so this may be a read error. J is TRBJ2-7 and V is TRBV7-2, with D tentatively TRBD1 or TRBD2 (5 bases each). V lost 3 bases to trimming and J lost 0 bases, with 12 bases between them. Germline values: CDR1 SGHTA, CDR2 FQGNSA. This CDR3 has 15 residues. This CDR3 is CTSSLTTGNSYEQYF. The DNA of the CDR3 is TGTACCAGCAGCTTGACTACAGGCAACTCCTACGAGCAGTACTTC.

A word on this clonotype: A much more abundant neighbour one base away suggests this may be a read error. This chain joins TRBV12-3 or TRBV12-4 and TRBJ1-2, with D tentatively TRBD1 (5 bases). V lost 6 bases to trimming and J lost 6 bases, with 14 bases between them. The CDR3 is 13 residues long. The CDR3 is CASSLRAGNGYTF. CDR3 sequence (DNA): TGTGCCAGCAGCCTCAGGGCAGGGAATGGCTACACCTTC.

Ten or more counts support this clonotype. J is TRBJ2-1 and V is TRBV10-3, with a tentative D call TRBD2 (5 bases). Germline lookup yields CDR1 ENHRY and CDR2 SYGVKD. The CDR3 loop spans 14 amino acids. V was trimmed by 2 bases and J by 7 bases, leaving 12 bases between them. The CDR3 bases are TGTGCCATCAGTGAGAATTATCGGGAAAATGAGCAGTTCTTC. It specifies CAISENYRENEQFF.

The chain is built from TRBV3-1 and TRBJ2-1, with D hard to call. The CDR3 length is 14 residues. Germline V lookup: CDR1 LGHDT, CDR2 YNNKEL (reference sequence). V lost 0 bases, J lost 4 bases, and 7 bases lay in between. CDR3 sequence reads: CASSQDLAYNEQFF. DNA of the CDR3: TGTGCCAGCAGCCAAGATCTGGCGTACAATGAGCAGTTCTTC.

This clonotype has more than one count but fewer than ten. The chain links TRBV5-4 to TRBJ1-2, with 7 bases that match TRBD1. Germline trimming cut 3 bases from V and 0 bases from J; bases unmatched to any gene: 8. This CDR3 has 16 residues. Germline V gives CDR1 SGHNT, CDR2 YYREEE (reference sequence). The CDR3 spells CASSYPGTESNYGYTF. CDR3 DNA: TGTGCCAGCAGCTATCCCGGGACAGAATCTAACTATGGCTACACCTTC.

CDR3 DNA: TGTGCCAGCAGTGAACAGACGAGGCCGGTAGGAGATACGCAGTATTTT. Protein: CASSEQTRPVGDTQYF. The V and J genes are TRBV12-3 or TRBV12-4 and TRBJ2-3; D gene ambiguous. V was pared by 5 bases and J by 5 bases, with 20 bases between. This CDR3 has 16 residues.

The sample holds one count of this clonotype. The chain recombines TRBV20-1 with TRBJ1-2; D might be TRBD1 (6 bases). Germline V gene lookup returns CDR1 DFQATT and CDR2 SNEGSKA (reference sequence). The germline V and J ends were trimmed by 5 bases and 8 bases, with 12 bases remaining between them. This CDR3 comprises 11 residues. Here the CDR3 reads CSAEPGEGYTF. CDR3 nucleotides: TGCAGTGCTGAGCCAGGGGAAGGCTACACCTTC.

As concerns this clonotype: A much larger clonotype is one base distant, so this may be a read error. This chain joins TRBV5-1 and TRBJ2-7; D gene unclear. The length of the CDR3 is 14 residues. Per germline, CDR1 SGHRS and CDR2 YFSETQ. Here the CDR3 DNA reads TGCGCCAGCAGCTTGGCTTCAGAGTCCTACGAGCGGTACTTC. It yields the protein CASSLASESYERYF.

A few counts support this clonotype. The chain joins TRBV12-3 or TRBV12-4 to TRBJ1-1; 7 positions agree with TRBD1. The V gene end was trimmed by 5 bases and the J gene end by 4 bases; junction bases not matched to a gene: 10. This CDR3 region has 15 residues. The CDR3 DNA reads TGTGCCAGCAGTCCTCCCAGGGGGTGGACCACTGAAGCTTTCTTT. Translating gives CASSPPRGWTTEAFF.

The chain has TRBV30 and TRBJ1-4; unclear D gene. The length of the CDR3 is 14 residues. The germline V gene has CDR1 GTSNPN and CDR2 SVGIG (reference sequence). Trimming pared 2 bases from V and 8 bases from J, leaving 15 bases between. CDR3 in DNA: TGTGCCTGGAGTTCCAGTCATGAAGGGGAAAAACTGTTTTTT. It encodes CAWSSSHEGEKLFF.

In its sample, this clonotype was seen a few times. The J gene is TRBJ2-3, the V gene TRBV14; a weak D match, TRBD2 (5 bases). Germline values: CDR1 SGHDN, CDR2 FVKESK. This CDR3 comprises 15 residues. With 1 base removed from V and 2 bases from J, the gap between germline ends came to 10 bases. The CDR3 region is CASSQVNLATDTQYF. The CDR3, as DNA: TGTGCCAGCAGCCAAGTTAATCTAGCCACAGATACGCAGTATTTT.

Only a few counts were recorded for this clonotype. This chain joins TRBV20-1 and TRBJ1-1, with D uncertain. Looked up from germline, CDR1 is DFQATT and CDR2 is SNEGSKA (reference sequence). The CDR3 is made up of 13 amino acids. The V end lost 4 bases, the J end lost 11 bases, and 20 bases lay between the germline ends. This chain's CDR3 is CSAMFREGFTAFF. DNA of the CDR3: TGCAGTGCTATGTTTAGGGAAGGATTTACGGCTTTCTTT.

The sample holds many counts of this clonotype. The chain uses TRBV27 and TRBJ2-5, with 9 bases lining up with TRBD2. Germline CDR1 reads MNHEY; CDR2 reads SMNVEV (reference sequence). The CDR3 sequence is 16 residues long. J was trimmed by 4 bases and V by 6 bases; bases with no gene match: 12. CDR3 sequence reads: CASSPLEASGTETQYF. For the CDR3, the DNA is TGTGCCAGCAGCCCATTGGAGGCTAGCGGGACAGAGACCCAGTACTTC.

A few counts support this clonotype. This rearrangement joins TRBV5-6 to TRBJ2-1; D is unresolved. The CDR3 loop spans 14 amino acids. Deletions cut 1 base from V and 8 bases from J, with 13 bases between. The V gene's germline CDR1 is SGHDT and CDR2 YYEEEE. The CDR3 DNA follows: TGTGCCAGCAGCTTGAGTCCTGGTATCCATGAGCAGTTCTTC. Encoded protein: CASSLSPGIHEQFF.

The chain combines TRBV5-5 with TRBJ2-2; 8 nucleotides align to TRBD2. V was pared by 0 bases and J by 6 bases, with 13 bases of the junction left unmatched. Looked up from germline, CDR1 is SGHKS and CDR2 is YYEKEE (reference sequence). The CDR3 contains 18 residues. DNA of the CDR3: TGTGCCAGCAGCTTGGGTCTGTTAGCGGGATCGGAGGCCGGGGAGCTGTTTTTT. It translates to CASSLGLLAGSEAGELFF.

This clonotype was seen a few times. V is TRBV29-1 and J is TRBJ1-1, with 9 bases matching TRBD1. The CDR3 is 12 residues long. V was pared by 2 bases and J by 11 bases, with 6 bases of the junction left unmatched. In germline, CDR1 is SQVTM, CDR2 ANQGSEA. This chain's CDR3 is CSVEMGQGGAFF. In DNA, the CDR3 is TGCAGCGTTGAAATGGGACAGGGCGGGGCTTTCTTT.

This clonotype was counted only a few times. This chain links TRBV7-2 with TRBJ2-5; unclear D gene. CDR3 length: 16 amino acids. V lost 5 bases to trimming and J lost 5 bases, with 21 bases between them. Germline assignment: CDR1 SGHTA and CDR2 FQGNSA. The CDR3 loop reads CASSPTPRKLDETQYF. The CDR3 DNA sequence: TGTGCCAGCAGCCCGACGCCGAGGAAACTGGATGAGACCCAGTACTTC.

Remarks on this clonotype: A much larger clonotype is one base distant, so this may be a read error. The conserved phenylalanine or tryptophan normally closing the CDR3 is absent here, so this likely arose from a read error. The chain links TRBV10-3 to TRBJ2-3; D possibly corresponds to TRBD2 (6 bases). Per germline, CDR1 ENHRY and CDR2 SYGVKD. The CDR3 loop spans 16 amino acids. The V end was cut by 6 bases, the J end by 0 bases, with 16 bases between. DNA of the CDR3: TGTGCCATCAGAACCGGGAGCCGGGGTAGCACAGATACGCAGTATTTG. This encodes CAIRTGSRGSTDTQYL.

The sample holds many counts of this clonotype. The chain joins TRBV10-3 to TRBJ2-1, with no clear D. The germline gives CDR1 ENHRY, CDR2 SYGVKD. Trimming pared 3 bases from V and 5 bases from J, leaving 8 bases between. CDR3 length equals 13 residues. CDR3 coding DNA: TGTGCCATCAGTGATTCCCCAAACAATGAGCAGTTCTTC. Its protein is CAISDSPNNEQFF.

This clonotype has ten or more counts. The CDR3 DNA reads TGTGCCAGCAGTTTTCTTAGCGACCTTCTCTACAATGAGCAGTTCTTC. This translates into CASSFLSDLLYNEQFF. The chain is built from TRBV27 and TRBJ2-1; D possibly corresponds to TRBD2 (5 bases). In germline, CDR1 is MNHEY, CDR2 SMNVEV (reference sequence). Trimming pared 3 bases from V and 3 bases from J, leaving 15 bases between. This CDR3 has 16 amino acids.

The sample holds a few counts of this clonotype. The chain carries TRBV29-1 and TRBJ2-5, with D unresolved. Deletions cut 3 bases from V and 5 bases from J, with 4 bases between. The germline V gene encodes CDR1 SQVTM and CDR2 ANQGSEA. The CDR3 runs to 10 residues. The CDR3 protein is CSVDRETQYF. DNA for the CDR3: TGCAGCGTTGATCGGGAGACCCAGTACTTC.